This TCR beta chain was recovered during a study of control samples from healthy donors and cancer patients. This CDR3 has 13 residues. Trimming removed 1 base at V and 2 bases at J, with 4 bases between. Germline CDR1 is SGHTA and CDR2 is FQGTGA. Data came from immunoSEQ multiplex PCR; TCRdb stores just in-frame clones and leaves some out. The profile covers about 51,000 clones, with 75% to 90% appearing a single time and about 9.5% taken by the ten largest. The table lists this clone with a count of one. The TCR originated in a man between 65 and 79 years old in good health. The sequencing sample was made of blood. This chain uses TRBV7-3 with TRBJ2-3, with no clear D. The CDR3 nucleotides read TGTGCCAGCAGCTTAAAATTCACAGATACGCAGTATTTT. The encoded protein is CASSLKFTDTQYF.